The clone carrying this TCR beta chain was picked up many times. What it binds is not known. The entry originates in a study of breast tumors, draining lymph nodes, adjacent tissues. Study-level results: Findings are consistent with lymph node origin and intratumoral expansion of most tumor T cells.

TCRdb re-derived calls from the multiplex PCR reads in MiXCR, one entry per CDR3 protein. The top ten clones hold about 10% of a sample with 50,000 to 65,000 distinct CDR3 sequences, over 40% of them seen once. The sequencing sample was made of breast tumor tissue. This sequence originates from a female donor with breast cancer. Some clones in this sample may be carry-over from other donors' samples.

CDR3 residues: CATSRGSTEQETQYF. The CDR3, as DNA: TGTGCCACCAGCAGAGGCTCGACAGAACAAGAGACCCAGTACTTC. The chain joins TRBV15 to TRBJ2-5; perhaps TRBD1 as D (5 bases). CDR1 and CDR2 (germline): LNHNV, YYDKDF (reference sequence). V shed 1 base and J shed 2 bases, with 11 bases lying between them. CDR3 length: 15 amino acids.